This T cell receptor (beta chain) was retrieved from a study of shared clonotypes between healthy human individuals. Study details: The donors, two women and three men, were aged 18 to 49.

Turning to this clone: The antigen remains unidentified.

Naive CD8 cells lacked CD45RO, underwent positive selection for CCR7 and left out terminally differentiated effector memory CD45RA+ cells. Germline V gives CDR1 LNHNV, CDR2 YYDKDF (reference sequence). CDR3 length: 14 amino acids. Trimming took off 5 bases at V and 5 bases at J, with 15 bases between the two ends. Sequencing was at deep level. TCRdb's copy holds only in-frame clones and misses some; the assay was immunoSEQ multiplex PCR. Among about 1,900,000 clones listed, less than 95% were seen once. Broader study findings: A handful of donors shared around 5% of their naive CD4 clonotypes. It was the non-shared clonotypes that had lower generation probabilities than clonotypes shared by all four donors.

This receptor was obtained from a man younger than 30 in good health. The sample comprised naive CD8+ T cells sorted from blood. V usage is TRBV15 and J usage is TRBJ1-1; tentative D call: TRBD1 (6 bases). The CDR3, as DNA: TGTGCCACCAGCGTTTTACAGGGAGGTACTGAAGCTTTCTTT. Its protein is CATSVLQGGTEAFF.